A selection of T cell receptor beta chains follows, all from one sample in a study of cytomegalovirus exposure and HLA in healthy donors. Repertoires were generated with immunoSEQ multiplex PCR, while TCRdb's copy carries only in-frame clones and drops some. This table holds about 120,000 clones, roughly 8.6% found once. Material for sequencing was PBMCs. The receptors originated from a woman in her thirties or forties in good health and CMV-seropositive. CDR3s include the opening cysteine and the closing phenylalanine or tryptophan.

j_call | v_call | cdr3_aa
TRBJ1-5 | TRBV7-2 | CASSFGQRSNQPQHF
TRBJ1-1 | TRBV15 | CATSRDRGQGRTEAFF
TRBJ1-6 | TRBV9 | CASSPRLRGEYNSPLHF
TRBJ1-1 | TRBV5-1 | CASSPGGDLTEAFF
TRBJ1-2 | TRBV19 | CASSIRQGSYYGYTF
TRBJ1-6 | TRBV5-1 | CASSLAGGQGGNSPLHF
TRBJ2-7 | TRBV6-1 | CASSVSLESSYEQYF
TRBJ1-2 | TRBV5-4 | CASSLGTVGYGYTF
TRBJ1-1 | TRBV7-8 | CASSLGQGYTEAFF
NA | TRBV6-5 | CASSYVPPGTEQYF
TRBJ1-1 | TRBV5-1 | CASSLGGAGGNEAFF
TRBJ1-4 | TRBV7-8 | CASSLHRGNEKLFF
TRBJ1-4 | TRBV30 | CAWMGREGDSATNEKLFF
TRBJ2-3 | TRBV7-9 | CASSSIDRVPDTQYF
TRBJ2-7 | TRBV18 | CASSANSEQYF
NA | TRBV7-8 | CASSSGGFSYEQYF
TRBJ2-1 | TRBV18 | CASSQTGVSEQFF
TRBJ1-2 | TRBV18 | CASSPAGQGGFYGYTF
TRBJ2-3 | TRBV9 | CASSVRGDGGGTDTQYF
TRBJ2-5 | TRBV19 | CASSIRSGQETQYF
TRBJ1-1 | TRBV11-2 | CATAASRPGEAFF
TRBJ2-3 | TRBV30 | CAWMPSGANLGDTQYF
TRBJ1-6 | TRBV7-2 | CASSSTRQTRSSPLHF
TRBJ2-7 | TRBV28 | CASDTGDYEQYF
TRBJ1-5 | TRBV27 | CASSLTGIYNQPQHF
TRBJ2-7 | TRBV9 | CASSASRGGYEQYF
TRBJ2-5 | TRBV18 | CASPPELADGEETQYF
TRBJ1-1 | TRBV11-3 | CASSLLAGTEAFF
TRBJ2-7 | TRBV29-1 | CSVLPRSSYEQYF
TRBJ1-2 | TRBV7-2 | CASSLDGTVYGYTF
TRBJ1-3 | TRBV28 | CASSTHRFSGNTIYF
TRBJ1-3 | TRBV5-1 | CASSLETPGNTIYF
TRBJ1-1 | TRBV5-1 | CASSPGGRKTEAFF
TRBJ2-3 | TRBV18 | CASSLSGGDRFAQYF
TRBJ2-1 | TRBV5-6 | CASSFRVGGGNEQFF
TRBJ2-3 | TRBV6-6 | CASSYRDRTTDTQYF
TRBJ2-2 | TRBV27 | CASSLVGRGRLGELFF
TRBJ1-2 | TRBV28 | CASSFPRYNYGYTF
TRBJ2-1 | TRBV10-2 | CASSGAPDVGARNEQFF
TRBJ1-1 | TRBV6-1 | CASSDSPNTEAFF
TRBJ1-4 | TRBV6-5 | CAIGQLATNEKLFF
TRBJ2-7 | TRBV6-5 | CASSSGQGAAYEQYF
TRBJ2-7 | TRBV4-1 | CASSQPSGEIIYEQYF
TRBJ1-5 | TRBV2 | CASSDRGRGQPQHF
TRBJ2-7 | TRBV6-1 | CASSRSSYEQYF
TRBJ1-2 | TRBV30 | CAWSQAGGGYGYTF
TRBJ1-1 | TRBV29-1 | CTVLGVGGTEAFF
TRBJ1-1 | TRBV6-5 | CASSYSGGSSTEAFF
TRBJ2-7 | TRBV30 | CAWSQGQAIYEQYF
TRBJ1-2 | TRBV7-2 | CASSPQGPRYGYTF